The clone carrying this T cell receptor beta chain was observed once. Its antigen is still unknown. The sample comes from a study of cytomegalovirus exposure and HLA in healthy donors. The study's findings and limits: The only immune exposure information that was available was CMV serostatus. Cytomegalovirus-associated status was assigned to about 170 TCR beta chains. It was likely that a cluster of highly shared sequence variants was a sequencing artifact. CMV antigen specificity of a few CMV-associated chains was confirmed in vitro.

The ends were cut back, 3 bases at V and 0 bases at J, with 20 bases in the middle. The CDR3 contains 19 residues. Germline CDR1 reads MNHEY; CDR2 reads SMNVEV (reference sequence). 60 Vbeta and 13 Jbeta primers were used in PCR. Profiling relied on immunoSEQ multiplex PCR, and the TCRdb table lists in-frame clones only, not all of them. This sample has some 200,000 clones, with about four fifths found just once. The chain carries TRBV27 and TRBJ1-4; a weak D match, TRBD1 (5 bases). The sequenced sample was PBMCs. This receptor was identified in a woman younger than 35 in good health and CMV-seronegative. CDR3 sequence reads: CASSFDGGAQGPTNEKLFF. CDR3 bases: TGTGCCAGCAGTTTCGATGGCGGCGCGCAGGGTCCAACTAATGAAAAACTGTTTTTT.